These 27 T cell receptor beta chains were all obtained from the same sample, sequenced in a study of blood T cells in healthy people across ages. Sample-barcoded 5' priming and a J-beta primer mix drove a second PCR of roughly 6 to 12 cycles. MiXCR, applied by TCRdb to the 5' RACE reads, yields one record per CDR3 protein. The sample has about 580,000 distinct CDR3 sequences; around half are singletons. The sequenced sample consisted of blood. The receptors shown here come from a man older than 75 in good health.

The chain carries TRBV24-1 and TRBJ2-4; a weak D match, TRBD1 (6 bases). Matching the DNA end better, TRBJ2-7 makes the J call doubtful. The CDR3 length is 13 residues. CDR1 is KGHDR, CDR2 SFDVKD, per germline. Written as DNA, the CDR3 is TGTGCCACCACTAAGGACAGTTACTACGAGCAGTACTTC. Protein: CATTKDSYYEQYF.

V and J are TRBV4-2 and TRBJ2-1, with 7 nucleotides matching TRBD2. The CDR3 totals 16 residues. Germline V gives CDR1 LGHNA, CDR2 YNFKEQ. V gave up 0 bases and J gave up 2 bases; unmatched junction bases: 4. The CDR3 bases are TGTGCCAGCAGCCAAGAGAGCACTAGCGCCTACAATGAGCAGTTCTTC. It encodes CASSQESTSAYNEQFF.

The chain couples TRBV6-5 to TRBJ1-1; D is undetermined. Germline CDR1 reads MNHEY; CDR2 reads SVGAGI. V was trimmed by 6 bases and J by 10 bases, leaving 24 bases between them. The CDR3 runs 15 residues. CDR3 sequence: CASRIDRGGGTVAFF. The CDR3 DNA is TGTGCCAGCAGAATAGACCGAGGAGGAGGAACCGTAGCTTTCTTT.

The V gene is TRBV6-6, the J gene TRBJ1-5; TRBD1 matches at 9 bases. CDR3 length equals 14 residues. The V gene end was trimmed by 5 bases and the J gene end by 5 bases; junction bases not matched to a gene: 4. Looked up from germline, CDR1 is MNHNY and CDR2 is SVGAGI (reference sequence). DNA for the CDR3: TGTGCCAGCAGTACGACAGGGGGGGATCAGCCCCAGCATTTT. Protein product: CASSTTGGDQPQHF.

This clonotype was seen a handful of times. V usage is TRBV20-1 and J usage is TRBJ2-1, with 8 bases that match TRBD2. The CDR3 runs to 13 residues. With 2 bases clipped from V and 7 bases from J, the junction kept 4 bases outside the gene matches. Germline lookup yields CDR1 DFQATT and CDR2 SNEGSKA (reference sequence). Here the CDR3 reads CSARTGGENEQFF. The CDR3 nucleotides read TGCAGTGCTAGAACGGGGGGGGAGAATGAGCAGTTCTTC.

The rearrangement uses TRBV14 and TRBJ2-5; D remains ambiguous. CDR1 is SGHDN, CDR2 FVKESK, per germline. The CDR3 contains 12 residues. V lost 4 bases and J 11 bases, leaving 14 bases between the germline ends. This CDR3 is CASSPSSGRQYF. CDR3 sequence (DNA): TGTGCCAGCAGCCCCAGCTCGGGCCGGCAGTACTTC.

CDR3 sequence (DNA): TGTGCCAGCAGCTTGGGGGGGGCCACAGATACGTATTTT. This sequence encodes CASSLGGATDTYF. This chain uses TRBV7-3 with TRBJ2-3; TRBD2 is a possible D gene (7 bases). CDR1 is SGHTA, CDR2 FQGTGA, per germline. Trimming pared 3 bases from V and 14 bases from J, leaving 18 bases between. The CDR3 runs to 13 residues.

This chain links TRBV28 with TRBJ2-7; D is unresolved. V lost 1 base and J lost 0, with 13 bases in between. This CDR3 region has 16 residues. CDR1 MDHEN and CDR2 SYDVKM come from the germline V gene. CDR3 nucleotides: TGTGCCAGCAGTTTATCGGAAAAGGCGGCCTCCTACGAGCAGTACTTC. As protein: CASSLSEKAASYEQYF.

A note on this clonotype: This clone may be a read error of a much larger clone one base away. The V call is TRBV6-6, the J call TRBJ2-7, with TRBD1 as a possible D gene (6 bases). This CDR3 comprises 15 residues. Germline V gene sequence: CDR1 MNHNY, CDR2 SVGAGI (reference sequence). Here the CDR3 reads CVSSYSTQQGYEQYF. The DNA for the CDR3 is TGTGTCAGCAGTTACTCGACCCAACAGGGTTACGAGCAGTACTTC.

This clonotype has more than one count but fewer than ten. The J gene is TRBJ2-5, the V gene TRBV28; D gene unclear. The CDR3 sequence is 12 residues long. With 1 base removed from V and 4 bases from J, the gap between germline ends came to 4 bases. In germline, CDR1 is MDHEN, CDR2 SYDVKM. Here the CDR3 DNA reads TGTGCCAGCAGTTTATTGGTAGAGACCCAGTACTTC. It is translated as CASSLLVETQYF.

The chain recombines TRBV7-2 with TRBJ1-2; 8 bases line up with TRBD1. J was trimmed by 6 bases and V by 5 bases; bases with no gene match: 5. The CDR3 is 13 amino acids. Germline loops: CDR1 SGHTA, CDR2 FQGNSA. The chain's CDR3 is CASSPRTGNGYTF. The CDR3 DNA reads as TGTGCCAGCAGCCCCAGGACAGGGAATGGCTACACCTTC.

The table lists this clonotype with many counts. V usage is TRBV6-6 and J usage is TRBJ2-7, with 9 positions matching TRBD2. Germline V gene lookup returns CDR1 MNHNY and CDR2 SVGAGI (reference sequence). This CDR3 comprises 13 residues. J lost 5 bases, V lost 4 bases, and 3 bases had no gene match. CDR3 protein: CASSSAGGDEQYF. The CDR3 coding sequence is TGTGCCAGCAGTTCCGCGGGGGGGGACGAGCAGTACTTC.

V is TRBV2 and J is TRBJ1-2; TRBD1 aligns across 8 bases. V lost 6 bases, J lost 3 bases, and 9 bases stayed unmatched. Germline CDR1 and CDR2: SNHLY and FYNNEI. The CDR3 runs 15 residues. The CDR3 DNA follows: TGTGCCAGCAGCCTCAGACAGGGGAGGGACTATGGCTACACCTTC. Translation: CASSLRQGRDYGYTF.

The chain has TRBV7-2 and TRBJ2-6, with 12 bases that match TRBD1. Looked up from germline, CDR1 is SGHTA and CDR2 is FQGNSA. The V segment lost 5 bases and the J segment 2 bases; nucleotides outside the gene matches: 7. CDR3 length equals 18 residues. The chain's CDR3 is CASSPLGTGGAGANVLTF. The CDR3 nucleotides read TGTGCCAGCAGCCCTCTCGGGACAGGGGGCGCTGGGGCCAACGTCCTGACTTTC.

CDR3: CASSLASGARGYEQFF. In DNA, the CDR3 is TGTGCCAGCAGCTTGGCGAGCGGGGCCCGGGGTTATGAGCAGTTCTTC. The J gene is TRBJ2-1, the V gene TRBV5-6, with 7 positions matching TRBD2. The CDR3 covers 16 residues. Germline CDR1 reads SGHDT; CDR2 reads YYEEEE. The V segment lost 0 bases and the J segment 8 bases; nucleotides outside the gene matches: 11.

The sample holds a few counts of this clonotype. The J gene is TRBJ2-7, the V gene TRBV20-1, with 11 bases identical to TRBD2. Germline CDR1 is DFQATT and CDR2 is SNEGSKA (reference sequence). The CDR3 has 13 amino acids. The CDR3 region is CSERLAGTYEQYF. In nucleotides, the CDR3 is TGCAGCGAGAGACTAGCGGGAACTTACGAGCAGTACTTC.

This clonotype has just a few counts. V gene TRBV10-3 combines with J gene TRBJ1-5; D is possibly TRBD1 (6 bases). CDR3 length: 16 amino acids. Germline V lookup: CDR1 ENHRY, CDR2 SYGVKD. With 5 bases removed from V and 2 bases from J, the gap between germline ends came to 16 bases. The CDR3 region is CAISPRGGVGNQPQHF. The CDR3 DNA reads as TGTGCCATCAGTCCACGGGGGGGCGTAGGCAATCAGCCCCAGCATTTT.

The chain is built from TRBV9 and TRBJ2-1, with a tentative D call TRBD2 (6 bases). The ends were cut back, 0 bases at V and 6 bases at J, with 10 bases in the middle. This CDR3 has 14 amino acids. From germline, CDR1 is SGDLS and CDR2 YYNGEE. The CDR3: CASSVGGVGNEQFF. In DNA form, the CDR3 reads TGTGCCAGCAGCGTAGGGGGGGTTGGCAATGAGCAGTTCTTC.

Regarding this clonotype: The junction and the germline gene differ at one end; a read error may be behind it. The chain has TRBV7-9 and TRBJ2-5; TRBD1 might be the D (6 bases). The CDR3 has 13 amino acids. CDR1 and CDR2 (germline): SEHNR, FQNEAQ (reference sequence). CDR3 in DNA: TGTGCCAGCAGCTACACAGGGTTCGGGACCCGGTACTTC. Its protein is CASSYTGFGTRYF.

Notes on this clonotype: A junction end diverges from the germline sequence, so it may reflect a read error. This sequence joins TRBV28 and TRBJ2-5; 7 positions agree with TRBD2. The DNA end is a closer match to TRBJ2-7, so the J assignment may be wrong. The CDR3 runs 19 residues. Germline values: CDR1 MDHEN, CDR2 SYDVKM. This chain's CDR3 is CASSLTLLPSGMTSCEQYF. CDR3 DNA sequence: TGTGCCAGCAGTTTAACCCTCCTCCCGAGCGGGATGACCTCCTGCGAGCAGTACTTC.

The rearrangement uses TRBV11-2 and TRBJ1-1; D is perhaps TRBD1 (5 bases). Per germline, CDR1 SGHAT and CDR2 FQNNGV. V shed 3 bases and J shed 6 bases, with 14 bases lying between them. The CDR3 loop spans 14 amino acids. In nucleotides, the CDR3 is TGTGCCAGCAGCTTGGGCACGGGGCCTTCTGAAGCTTTCTTT. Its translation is CASSLGTGPSEAFF.

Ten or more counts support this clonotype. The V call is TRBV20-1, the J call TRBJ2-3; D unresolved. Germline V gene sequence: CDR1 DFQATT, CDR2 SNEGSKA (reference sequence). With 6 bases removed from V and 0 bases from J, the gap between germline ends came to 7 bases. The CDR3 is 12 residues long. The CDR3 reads CSARGSTDTQYF. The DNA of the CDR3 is TGCAGTGCCCGCGGCAGCACAGATACGCAGTATTTT.

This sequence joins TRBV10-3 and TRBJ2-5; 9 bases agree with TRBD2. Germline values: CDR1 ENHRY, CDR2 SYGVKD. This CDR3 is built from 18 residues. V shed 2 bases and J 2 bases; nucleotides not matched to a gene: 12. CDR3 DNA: TGTGCCATCAGTGAGCCGGACTCCCTAGCGGGGACGCAAGAGACCCAGTACTTC. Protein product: CAISEPDSLAGTQETQYF.

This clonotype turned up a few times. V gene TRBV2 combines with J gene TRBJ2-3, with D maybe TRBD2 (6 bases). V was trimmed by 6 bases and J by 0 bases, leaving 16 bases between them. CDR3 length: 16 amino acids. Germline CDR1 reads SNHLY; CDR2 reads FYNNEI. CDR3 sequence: CASSRTGLTSTDTQYF. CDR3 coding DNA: TGTGCCAGCAGCCGAACCGGACTAACTAGCACAGATACGCAGTATTTT.

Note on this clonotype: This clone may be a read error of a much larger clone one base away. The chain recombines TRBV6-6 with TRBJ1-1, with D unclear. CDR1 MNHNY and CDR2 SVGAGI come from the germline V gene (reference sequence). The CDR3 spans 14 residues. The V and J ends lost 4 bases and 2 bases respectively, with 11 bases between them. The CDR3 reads CASSSQQFNTEAFF. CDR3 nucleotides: TGTGCCAGCAGTTCACAACAGTTTAACACTGAAGCTTTCTTT.

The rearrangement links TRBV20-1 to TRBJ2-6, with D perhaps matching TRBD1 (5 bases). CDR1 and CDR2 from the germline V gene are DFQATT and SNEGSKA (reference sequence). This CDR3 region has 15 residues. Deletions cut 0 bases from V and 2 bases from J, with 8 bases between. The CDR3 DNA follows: TGCAGTGCTAGAGATCAGGGTACTGGGGCCAACGTCCTGACTTTC. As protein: CSARDQGTGANVLTF.

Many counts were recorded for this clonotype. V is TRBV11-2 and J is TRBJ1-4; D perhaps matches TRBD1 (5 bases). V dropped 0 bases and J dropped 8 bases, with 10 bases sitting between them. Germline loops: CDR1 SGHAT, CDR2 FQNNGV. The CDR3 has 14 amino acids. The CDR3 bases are TGTGCCAGCAGCTTAGAAGGGGTCTCCGAAAAACTGTTTTTT. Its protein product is CASSLEGVSEKLFF.